Presented here are 22 T cell receptor beta chains from one specimen sequenced in a study of blood T cells in healthy people across ages. The use of a sample-barcoded 5' primer and a J-beta primer mix characterized a second PCR of about 7 to 12 cycles. TCRdb redid the calling of the 5' RACE reads with MiXCR, one entry per CDR3 protein. The sample has a few hundred thousand distinct CDR3 sequences, about 25% seen once. The sample taken for sequencing was blood. Receptor source: a woman between 70 and 85 years old in good health.

The V gene is TRBV6-1, the J gene TRBJ2-3, with D perhaps matching TRBD2 (7 bases). Germline V gene lookup returns CDR1 MNHNS and CDR2 SASEGT. V was pared by 6 bases and J by 4 bases, with 14 bases between. The CDR3 sequence is 14 residues long. The CDR3 DNA follows: TGTGCCAGCAGAAGGGGGGGCCAATCAGATACGCAGTATTTT. It encodes CASRRGGQSDTQYF.

The CDR3 spells CASSLRGRVVTAGANVLTF. In DNA form, the CDR3 reads TGTGCCAGCAGCTTACGGGGCAGGGTGGTAACGGCTGGGGCCAACGTCCTGACTTTC. The chain is built from TRBV7-8 and TRBJ2-6, with D possibly called TRBD1 or TRBD2 (5 bases each). Trimming left V 2 bases short and J 2 bases short, with 19 bases between. This CDR3 has 19 residues. The V gene's germline CDR1 is SGHVS and CDR2 FQNEAQ.

This chain uses TRBV5-1 with TRBJ2-1, with unresolved D. Germline V gene sequence: CDR1 SGHRS, CDR2 YFSETQ. The CDR3 is made up of 14 amino acids. V was pared by 1 base and J by 0 bases, with 5 bases between. The CDR3 is CASSLYTSYNEQFF. CDR3 coding DNA: TGCGCCAGCAGCTTGTACACCTCCTACAATGAGCAGTTCTTC. Variable domain in full (rest from reference TRBV5-1 and TRBJ2-1): KAGVTQTPRYLIKTRGQQVTLSCSPISGHRSVSWYQQTPGQGLQFLFEYFSETQRNKGNFPGRFSGRQFSNSRSEMNVSTLELGDSALYLCASSLYTSYNEQFFGPGTRLTVL.

A few counts support this clonotype. The chain combines TRBV12-3 or TRBV12-4 with TRBJ2-1; D remains unclear. CDR3 length: 13 residues. V dropped 7 bases and J dropped 7 bases, with 14 bases sitting between them. The DNA for the CDR3 is TGTGCCAGCAACAGATTCCCCTTGAATGAGCAGTTCTTC. Protein sequence: CASNRFPLNEQFF.

This clonotype was observed a few times. The V call is TRBV20-1, the J call TRBJ1-5; 7 nucleotides agree with TRBD1. Germline V CDR1 and CDR2: DFQATT, SNEGSKA (reference sequence). The CDR3 runs to 15 residues. V trimming: 6 bases; J trimming: 6 bases; junction bases outside the gene matches: 14. CDR3 DNA: TGCAGTGCGGGGAAACAGGGGAGAGTGGGTCAGCCCCAGCATTTT. This encodes CSAGKQGRVGQPQHF.

The chain has TRBV29-1 and TRBJ2-3; D is undetermined. V dropped 4 bases and J dropped 4 bases, with 9 bases sitting between them. In germline, CDR1 is SQVTM, CDR2 ANQGSEA. This CDR3 region has 12 residues. Here the CDR3 DNA reads TGCAGCGTTGGAAGGCTATCAGATACGCAGTATTTT. Amino acids: CSVGRLSDTQYF.

This clonotype was recorded a few times. The rearrangement joins TRBV7-2 to TRBJ2-7; TRBD1 matches at 7 bases. Germline V gene sequence: CDR1 SGHTA, CDR2 FQGNSA. J gave up 0 bases and V 5 bases, and 13 bases lay outside the gene matches. CDR3 length equals 17 residues. The CDR3 DNA reads TGTGCCAGCAGCCCAAGGCCCGGGTGGGACAGCTCCTACGAGCAGTACTTC. It codes for CASSPRPGWDSSYEQYF.

This clonotype showed up just a few times. V and J are TRBV5-1 and TRBJ2-7, with TRBD2 matching 11 bases. The CDR3 has 15 residues. CDR1 is SGHRS and CDR2 is YFSETQ in the germline V gene. With V trimmed by 0 bases and J by 3 bases, 2 bases remained unmatched. CDR3 nucleotide sequence: TGCGCCAGCAGCTTGGGTGGGACTAGCGGCTACGAGCAGTACTTC. Encoded protein: CASSLGGTSGYEQYF.

This clonotype turned up a few times. J is TRBJ2-1 and V is TRBV24-1, with TRBD1 matching 10 bases. The J call is uncertain, as TRBJ2-7 better fits the DNA end. The CDR3 runs to 18 residues. Germline lookup yields CDR1 KGHDR and CDR2 SFDVKD. The CDR3 reads CATSDSSGRGQGPYEQYF. CDR3 nucleotides: TGTGCCACCAGTGACTCCTCCGGTCGGGGACAGGGGCCTTACGAGCAGTACTTC.

In its sample, this clonotype was seen many times. This chain links TRBV6-5 with TRBJ1-5; unclear D gene. This CDR3 region has 14 residues. Germline-derived CDR1 and CDR2 are MNHEY and SVGAGI. V lost 8 bases, J lost 2 bases, and 13 bases lay in between. CDR3 coding DNA: TGTGCCAGCCGGGGTGAAAGGGGCAATCAGCCCCAGCATTTT. Protein: CASRGERGNQPQHF.

The chain is built from TRBV3-1 and TRBJ2-1; D unclear. V lost 0 bases and J lost 6, with 3 bases in between. The CDR3 consists of 12 residues. Germline V gene sequence: CDR1 LGHDT, CDR2 YNNKEL (reference sequence). The CDR3 loop reads CASSQDRNEQFF. The CDR3 DNA is TGTGCCAGCAGCCAAGATCGCAATGAGCAGTTCTTC.

This clonotype occurred a few times. This may be a read error, as it is one base from a much larger clone. This sequence joins TRBV6-1 and TRBJ2-7; weak D call: TRBD2 (5 bases). Germline V lookup: CDR1 MNHNS, CDR2 SASEGT. This CDR3 comprises 14 residues. DNA of the CDR3: TGTGCCTGCAGTGCAGCGGCCAACTCCTACGAGCAGTACTTC. Translation: CACSAAANSYEQYF.

This clonotype has just a few counts. The gene calls are TRBV6-2 or TRBV6-3 and TRBJ2-1, with 8 bases lining up with TRBD2. This CDR3 region has 16 residues. Germline V gene lookup returns CDR1 MNHEY and CDR2 SVGEGT. The J segment lost 3 bases and the V segment lost 6 bases, leaving 10 bases of the junction unmatched. The CDR3 is CASSNHGTRGYNEQFF. The CDR3 DNA reads as TGTGCCAGCAGCAACCACGGGACTAGAGGCTACAATGAGCAGTTCTTC.

This clonotype appeared a few times. This sequence joins TRBV20-1 and TRBJ2-3, with 10 bases matching TRBD2. There are 17 residues in the CDR3. V lost 5 bases and J lost 4; bases outside the gene matches: 15. Germline values: CDR1 DFQATT, CDR2 SNEGSKA (reference sequence). Here the CDR3 DNA reads TGCAGTGCTGGACGTCCGGGGGAAGCGGGGGGGTCAGATACGCAGTATTTT. This encodes CSAGRPGEAGGSDTQYF.

In regard to this clonotype: The conserved phenylalanine or tryptophan is not found at the CDR3 terminus, so this likely reflects a read error. The rearrangement links TRBV7-7 to TRBJ2-5, with D possibly being TRBD2 (5 bases). Germline V gene data show CDR1 as SSHAT and CDR2 as FNYEAQ (reference sequence). CDR3 length: 16 residues. As DNA, the CDR3 is TGTGCTAGCAGCTCAAACGCCTGGACTCTCCAAGAGACCCAGTACCTC. This translates into CASSSNAWTLQETQYL.

V is TRBV20-1 and J is TRBJ1-4, with 9 bases identical to TRBD1. The germline V gene has CDR1 DFQATT and CDR2 SNEGSKA (reference sequence). V lost 6 bases to trimming and J lost 4 bases; unmatched junction nucleotides: 6. CDR3 size: 14 residues. Here the CDR3 reads CSAGTGGFNEKLFF. CDR3 DNA sequence: TGCAGTGCAGGCACAGGGGGCTTTAATGAAAAACTGTTTTTT.

V gene TRBV15 combines with J gene TRBJ1-3; D gene ambiguous. The germline gives CDR1 LNHNV, CDR2 YYDKDF (reference sequence). The V end was cut by 1 base, the J end by 0 bases, with 10 bases between. The CDR3 is 16 amino acids. The CDR3, as DNA: TGTGCCACCAGCAGAGTGGGCAGAAGCTCTGGAAACACCATATATTTT. Its translation is CATSRVGRSSGNTIYF.

This sequence joins TRBV12-3 or TRBV12-4 and TRBJ1-1, with a tentative D call TRBD1 (6 bases). The CDR3 is 15 amino acids. Trimming shortened V by 6 bases and J by 1 base, and 15 bases separated the two germline ends. CDR3 in DNA: TGTGCCAGCAGATGGACGACGACAGGGAACACTGAAGCTTTCTTT. It specifies CASRWTTTGNTEAFF.

This chain connects TRBV7-2 to TRBJ2-1; a weak D match, TRBD2 (5 bases). From germline, CDR1 is SGHTA and CDR2 FQGNSA. This CDR3 comprises 14 residues. V was shortened by 5 bases and J by 7 bases, with 15 bases between the two germline ends. The CDR3 bases are TGTGCCAGCAGCCCCACGGCTCTAGCTAATGAGCAGTTCTTC. Its protein is CASSPTALANEQFF.

This clonotype has more than one count but fewer than ten. V is TRBV6-2 or TRBV6-3 and J is TRBJ2-7, with D uncertain. The J call may be incorrect, as the DNA end agrees better with TRBJ2-1. In germline, CDR1 is MNHEY, CDR2 SVGEGT. CDR3 length equals 15 residues. The CDR3 loop reads CASSYSAFEYNEQFF. For the CDR3, the DNA is TGTGCCAGCAGTTACTCGGCCTTCGAGTACAATGAGCAGTTCTTC.

This clonotype was observed once. A read error may explain this, as a much larger clone is one base away. The chain uses TRBV7-9 and TRBJ2-5; 8 positions match TRBD1. This CDR3 is built from 15 residues. Germline V gene data show CDR1 as SEHNR and CDR2 as FQNEAQ (reference sequence). V trimming: 6 bases; J trimming: 4 bases; junction bases outside the gene matches: 10. This CDR3 reads CASRFTRTGTETQYF. The CDR3 bases are TGTGCCAGCAGATTCACCAGGACAGGGACAGAGACCCAGTACTTC.

This clonotype was detected only a few times. J is TRBJ2-7 and V is TRBV20-1; D unclear. Trimming left V 5 bases short and J 4 bases short, with 24 bases between. Germline V gives CDR1 DFQATT, CDR2 SNEGSKA (reference sequence). The length of the CDR3 is 16 residues. The CDR3 region has the DNA TGCAGTGCTCCACCCTCCCGACCTCCTGCCTGGTACGAGCAGTACTTC. Translated: CSAPPSRPPAWYEQYF.